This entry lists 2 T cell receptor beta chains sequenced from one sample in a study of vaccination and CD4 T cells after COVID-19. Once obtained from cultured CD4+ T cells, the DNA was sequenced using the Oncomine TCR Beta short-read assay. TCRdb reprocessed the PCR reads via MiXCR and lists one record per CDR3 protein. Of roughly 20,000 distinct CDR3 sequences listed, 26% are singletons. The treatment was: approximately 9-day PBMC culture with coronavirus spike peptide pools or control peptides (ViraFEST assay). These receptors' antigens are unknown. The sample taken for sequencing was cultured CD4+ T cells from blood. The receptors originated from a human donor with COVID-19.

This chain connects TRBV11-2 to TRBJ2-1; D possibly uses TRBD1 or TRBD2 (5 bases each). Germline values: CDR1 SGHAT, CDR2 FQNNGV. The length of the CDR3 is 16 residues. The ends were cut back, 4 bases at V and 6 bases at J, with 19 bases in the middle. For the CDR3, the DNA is TGTGCCAGCAGCTCATCAGTACCGGGACCGCGCAATGAGCAGTTCTTC. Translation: CASSSSVPGPRNEQFF.

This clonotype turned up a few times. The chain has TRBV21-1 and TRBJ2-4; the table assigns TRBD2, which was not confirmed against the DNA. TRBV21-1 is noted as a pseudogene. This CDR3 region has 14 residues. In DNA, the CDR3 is TGTGCCAGCGGGGATCCTAGCGTGATGAACATTCAGTACTTC. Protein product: CASGDPSVMNIQYF.